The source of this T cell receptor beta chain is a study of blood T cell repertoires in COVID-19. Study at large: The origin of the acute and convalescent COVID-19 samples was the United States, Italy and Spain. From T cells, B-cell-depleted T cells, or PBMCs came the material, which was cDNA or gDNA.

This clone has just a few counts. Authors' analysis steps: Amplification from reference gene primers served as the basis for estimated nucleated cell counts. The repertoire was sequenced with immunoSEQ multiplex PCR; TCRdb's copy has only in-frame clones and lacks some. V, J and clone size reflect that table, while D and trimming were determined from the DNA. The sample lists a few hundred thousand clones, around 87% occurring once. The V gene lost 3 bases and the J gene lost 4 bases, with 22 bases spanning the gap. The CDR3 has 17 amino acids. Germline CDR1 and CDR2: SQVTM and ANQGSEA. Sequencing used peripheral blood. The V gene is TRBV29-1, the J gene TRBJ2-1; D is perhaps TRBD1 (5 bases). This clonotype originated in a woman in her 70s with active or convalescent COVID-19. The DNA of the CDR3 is TGCAGCGTTGAGTATCAGGGATCCAGAAACTTTTACAATGAGCAGTTCTTC. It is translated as CSVEYQGSRNFYNEQFF.